These T cell receptor beta chains were read from a single sample in a study of identical twins. TCRdb re-called the 5' RACE reads with MiXCR, one entry per CDR3 protein. This sample has about 690,000 distinct CDR3 sequences, with less than 25% found just once. These same records also appear under a second study, on T cells expressing NK-cell markers.

Sequenced sample: PBMCs. Source of these receptors: a woman between 18 and 30 years old in good health. The CDR3 runs from the conserved cysteine through the conserved F or W. A D gene is named only where the DNA matches it firmly. The listing skips clone size in some rows; elsewhere it reads once, few, many or a size class.

>-|-|TRBJ1-1|TRBV25-1
CASSKGSNTEAFF
TGTGCCAGCAGTAAAGGGTCGAACACTGAAGCTTTCTTT
>TRBD2|few|TRBJ2-7|TRBV20-1
CSARVPTRVAGGSEQYF
TGCAGTGCTAGAGTACCGACCCGGGTAGCGGGAGGGTCCGAGCAGTACTTC
>-|-|TRBJ2-7|TRBV20-1
CSALEGHYEQYF
TGCAGTGCTTTGGAGGGCCACTACGAGCAGTACTTC
>TRBD2|many|TRBJ2-1|TRBV7-8
CASSPRGGGYNEQFF
TGTGCCAGCAGCCCTCGGGGCGGGGGTTACAATGAGCAGTTCTTC
>-|many|TRBJ2-3|TRBV7-2
CASSLGAGTDTQYF
TGTGCCAGCAGCTTGGGGGCCGGAACAGATACGCAGTATTTT
>-|-|TRBJ1-4|TRBV6-5
CASSSLTGTSGEKLFF
TGTGCCAGCAGTTCGCTGACCGGGACATCGGGTGAAAAACTGTTTTTT
>TRBD1|-|TRBJ2-2|TRBV5-1
CASSEDRAGELFF
TGCGCCAGCAGCGAAGACAGGGCCGGGGAGCTGTTTTTT
>-|-|TRBJ2-1|TRBV13
CASRAYTSSYNEQFF
TGTGCCAGCAGAGCATACACGAGCTCCTACAATGAGCAGTTCTTC
>TRBD2|many|TRBJ2-5|TRBV20-1
CSGSGGFGETQYF
TGCAGTGGTAGCGGGGGGTTTGGGGAGACCCAGTACTTC
>TRBD2|few|TRBJ2-1|TRBV12-3/TRBV12-4
CATKRGRHNEQFF
TGTGCCACCAAGCGGGGACGGCACAATGAGCAGTTCTTC
>-|-|TRBJ2-7|TRBV20-1
CSASRDHEQYF
TGCAGTGCTAGCAGGGACCACGAGCAGTACTTC
>-|-|TRBJ2-5|TRBV5-1
CASSSNGGPIQETQYF
TGCGCCAGCAGCTCCAACGGCGGGCCGATCCAAGAGACCCAGTACTTC
>TRBD1|-|TRBJ2-2|TRBV25-1
CASRKQGTYTGELFF
TGTGCCAGCAGAAAACAGGGGACGTACACCGGGGAGCTGTTTTTT
>TRBD2|-|TRBJ2-7|TRBV29-1
CSVEIPDGGMIYEQYF
TGCAGCGTTGAAATCCCTGACGGGGGGATGATTTACGAGCAGTACTTC
>TRBD2|few|TRBJ2-1|TRBV12-3/TRBV12-4
CASSSRGLAGANEQFF
TGTGCCAGCAGTTCCCGGGGACTAGCGGGGGCCAATGAGCAGTTCTTC
>-|-|TRBJ2-4|TRBV15
CATSRSLQGRNIQYF
TGTGCCACCAGCAGAAGCCTACAGGGACGGAACATTCAGTACTTC
>-|-|TRBJ1-6|TRBV12-3/TRBV12-4
CASSLVGGMNSPLHF
TGTGCCAGCAGTTTAGTTGGAGGTATGAATTCACCCCTCCACTTT
>TRBD2|few|TRBJ2-2|TRBV12-3/TRBV12-4
CASSFLAGAGELFF
TGTGCCAGCAGTTTTCTGGCGGGGGCCGGGGAGCTGTTTTTT
>TRBD1|few|TRBJ2-2|TRBV6-4
CASSPRDTGGHTGELFF
TGTGCCAGCAGCCCTCGAGATACAGGGGGTCACACCGGGGAGCTGTTTTTT
>-|few|TRBJ2-7|TRBV2
CASRIGGYEQYF
TGTGCCAGCCGCATAGGAGGCTACGAGCAGTACTTC
>-|-|TRBJ2-7|TRBV12-3/TRBV12-4
CASRPGTSLEQYF
TGTGCCAGCAGACCGGGAACTTCACTCGAGCAGTACTTC
>TRBD2|-|TRBJ2-7|TRBV12-3/TRBV12-4
CASSFRGVSEQYF
TGTGCCAGCAGTTTCCGGGGGGTGAGCGAGCAGTACTTC
>TRBD2|few|TRBJ2-1|TRBV20-1
CSAGGLAGGYNEQFF
TGCAGTGCTGGGGGTCTAGCGGGAGGTTACAATGAGCAGTTCTTC
>-|few|TRBJ2-2|TRBV6-5
CASSSRGDVNTGELFF
TGTGCCAGCAGTTCTCGCGGAGACGTGAACACCGGGGAGCTGTTTTTT
>-|few|TRBJ1-5|TRBV20-1
CSAGQDRLNQPQHF
TGCAGTGCTGGCCAGGACAGACTAAATCAGCCCCAGCATTTT
>TRBD1|few|TRBJ1-5|TRBV20-1
CSAVKTTGGQPQHF
TGCAGTGCTGTTAAGACGACAGGGGGTCAGCCCCAGCATTTT